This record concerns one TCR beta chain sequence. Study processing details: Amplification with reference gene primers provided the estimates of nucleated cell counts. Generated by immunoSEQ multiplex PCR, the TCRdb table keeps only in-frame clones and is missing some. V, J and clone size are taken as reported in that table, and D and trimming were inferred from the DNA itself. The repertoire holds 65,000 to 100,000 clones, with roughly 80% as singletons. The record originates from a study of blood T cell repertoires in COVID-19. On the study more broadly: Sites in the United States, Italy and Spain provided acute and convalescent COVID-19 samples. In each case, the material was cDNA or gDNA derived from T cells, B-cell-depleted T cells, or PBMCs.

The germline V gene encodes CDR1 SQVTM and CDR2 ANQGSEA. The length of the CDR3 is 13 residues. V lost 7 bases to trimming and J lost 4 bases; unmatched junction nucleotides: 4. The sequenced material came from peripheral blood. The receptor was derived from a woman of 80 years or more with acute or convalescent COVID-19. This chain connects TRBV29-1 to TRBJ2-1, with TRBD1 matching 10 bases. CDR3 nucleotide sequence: TGCAGCGATCGACAGGGGGCGTACAATGAGCAGTTCTTC. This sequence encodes CSDRQGAYNEQFF.